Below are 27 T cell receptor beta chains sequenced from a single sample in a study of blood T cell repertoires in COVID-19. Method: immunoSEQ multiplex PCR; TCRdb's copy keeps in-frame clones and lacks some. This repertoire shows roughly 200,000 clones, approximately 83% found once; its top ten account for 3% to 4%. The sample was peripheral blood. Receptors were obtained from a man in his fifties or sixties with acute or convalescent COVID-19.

This CDR3 reads CASSRTGDDWELFF. The DNA for the CDR3 is TGCGCCAGCAGCAGGACAGGGGATGACTGGGAGCTGTTTTTT. This chain connects TRBV5-1 to TRBJ2-2; TRBD1 agrees at 9 bases. This CDR3 region has 14 residues. V gave up 4 bases and J gave up 9 bases; unmatched junction bases: 7. Germline V gene data show CDR1 as SGHRS and CDR2 as YFSETQ.

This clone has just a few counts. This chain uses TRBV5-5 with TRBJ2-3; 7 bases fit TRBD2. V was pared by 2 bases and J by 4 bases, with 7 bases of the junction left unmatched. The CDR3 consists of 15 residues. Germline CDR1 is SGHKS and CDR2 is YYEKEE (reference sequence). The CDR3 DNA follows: TGTGCCAGCAGCTTAGGGGCGGGAGTACCAGATACGCAGTATTTT. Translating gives CASSLGAGVPDTQYF. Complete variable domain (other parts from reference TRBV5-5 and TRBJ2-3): DAGVTQSPTHLIKTRGQQVTLRCSPISGHKSVSWYQQVLGQGPQFIFQYYEKEERGRGNFPDRFSARQFPNYSSELNVNALLLGDSALYLCASSLGAGVPDTQYFGPGTRLTVL.

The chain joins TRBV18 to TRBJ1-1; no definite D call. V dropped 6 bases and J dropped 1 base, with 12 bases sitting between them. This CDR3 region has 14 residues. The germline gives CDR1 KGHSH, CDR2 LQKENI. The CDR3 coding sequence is TGTGCCAGCTCCCCGGGTTTGGGGAACACTGAAGCTTTCTTT. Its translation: CASSPGLGNTEAFF.

The CDR3 DNA reads as TGTGCCAGCAGCAGGGGACAAACCTCTGGGGCCAACGTCCTGACTTTC. The encoded protein is CASSRGQTSGANVLTF. This chain uses TRBV7-2 with TRBJ2-6; TRBD1 might be the D (6 bases). V lost 5 bases and J lost 0, with 11 bases in between. This CDR3 has 16 amino acids. Germline lookup yields CDR1 SGHTA and CDR2 FQGNSA.

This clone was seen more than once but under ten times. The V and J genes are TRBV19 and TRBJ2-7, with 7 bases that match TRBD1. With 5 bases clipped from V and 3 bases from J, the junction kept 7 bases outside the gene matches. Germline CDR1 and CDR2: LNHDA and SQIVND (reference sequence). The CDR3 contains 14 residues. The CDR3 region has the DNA TGTGCCAGTAGTCCCACGGACAGGATCTACGAGCAGTACTTC. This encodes CASSPTDRIYEQYF. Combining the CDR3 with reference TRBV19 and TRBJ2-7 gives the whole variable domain DGGITQSPKYLFRKEGQNVTLSCEQNLNHDAMYWYRQDPGQGLRLIYYSQIVNDFQKGDIAEGYSVSREKKESFPLTVTSAQKNPTAFYLCASSPTDRIYEQYFGPGTRLTVT.

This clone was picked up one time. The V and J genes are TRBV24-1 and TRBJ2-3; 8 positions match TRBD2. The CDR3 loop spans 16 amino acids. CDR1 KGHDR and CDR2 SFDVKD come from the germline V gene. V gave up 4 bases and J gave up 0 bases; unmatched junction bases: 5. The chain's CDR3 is CATSDPSGSSTDTQYF. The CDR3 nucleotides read TGTGCCACCAGTGACCCAAGCGGGAGTAGCACAGATACGCAGTATTTT.

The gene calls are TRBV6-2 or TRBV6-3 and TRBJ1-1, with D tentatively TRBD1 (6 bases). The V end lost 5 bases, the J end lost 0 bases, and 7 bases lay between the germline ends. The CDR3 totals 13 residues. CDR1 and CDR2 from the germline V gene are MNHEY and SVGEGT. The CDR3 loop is CASSRDMNTEAFF. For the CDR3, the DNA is TGTGCCAGCAGTAGGGACATGAACACTGAAGCTTTCTTT.

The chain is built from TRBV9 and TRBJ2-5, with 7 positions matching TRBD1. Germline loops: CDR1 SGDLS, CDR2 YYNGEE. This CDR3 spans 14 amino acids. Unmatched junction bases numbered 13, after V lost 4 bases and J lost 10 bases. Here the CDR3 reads CASSSGQGGAVQYF. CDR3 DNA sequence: TGTGCCAGCAGCTCCGGCCAAGGGGGCGCCGTCCAGTACTTC.

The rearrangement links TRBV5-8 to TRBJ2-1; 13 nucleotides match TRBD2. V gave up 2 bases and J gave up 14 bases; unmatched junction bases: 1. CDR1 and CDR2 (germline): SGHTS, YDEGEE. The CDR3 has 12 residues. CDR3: CASSLGLAGEFF. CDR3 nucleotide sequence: TGTGCCAGCAGCTTAGGACTAGCGGGAGAGTTCTTC.

The CDR3 protein is CATGSDIGRPYEQYF. As DNA, the CDR3 is TGTGCCACTGGGAGCGATATCGGAAGGCCCTACGAGCAGTACTTC. The chain uses TRBV24-1 and TRBJ2-7; D may be TRBD2 (5 bases). V was clipped by 10 bases and J by 2 bases, with 20 bases between them. CDR3 length: 15 amino acids. CDR1 is KGHDR, CDR2 SFDVKD, per germline.

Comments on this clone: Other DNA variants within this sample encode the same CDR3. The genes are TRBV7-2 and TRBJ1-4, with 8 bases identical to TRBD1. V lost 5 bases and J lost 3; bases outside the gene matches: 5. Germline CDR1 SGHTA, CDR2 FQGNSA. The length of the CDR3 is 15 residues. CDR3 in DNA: TGTGCCAGCAGCCTGCAGGGGGCGGCTAATGAAAAACTGTTTTTT. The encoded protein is CASSLQGAANEKLFF.

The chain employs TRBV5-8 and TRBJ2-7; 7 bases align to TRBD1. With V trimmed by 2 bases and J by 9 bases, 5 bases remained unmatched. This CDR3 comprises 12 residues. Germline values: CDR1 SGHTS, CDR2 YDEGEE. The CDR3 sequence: CASSFRQGRQYF. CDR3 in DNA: TGTGCCAGCAGCTTCCGACAGGGCCGGCAGTACTTC.

The CDR3 DNA reads TGTGCCAGCATCGCCTTAGTGAATTTGGACGAGCAGTACTTC. Encoded protein: CASIALVNLDEQYF. The chain joins TRBV2 to TRBJ2-7, with D unresolved. The V gene lost 7 bases and the J gene lost 5 bases, with 18 bases spanning the gap. Germline values: CDR1 SNHLY, CDR2 FYNNEI. The CDR3 loop spans 14 amino acids.

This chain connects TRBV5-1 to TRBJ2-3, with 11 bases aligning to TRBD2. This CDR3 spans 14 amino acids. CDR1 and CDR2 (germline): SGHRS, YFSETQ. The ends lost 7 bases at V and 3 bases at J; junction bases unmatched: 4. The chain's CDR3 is CASASGRSTDTQYF. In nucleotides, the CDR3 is TGCGCCAGCGCTAGCGGGAGGAGTACAGATACGCAGTATTTT. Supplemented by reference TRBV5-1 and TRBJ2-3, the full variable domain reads KAGVTQTPRYLIKTRGQQVTLSCSPISGHRSVSWYQQTPGQGLQFLFEYFSETQRNKGNFPGRFSGRQFSNSRSEMNVSTLELGDSALYLCASASGRSTDTQYFGPGTRLTVL.

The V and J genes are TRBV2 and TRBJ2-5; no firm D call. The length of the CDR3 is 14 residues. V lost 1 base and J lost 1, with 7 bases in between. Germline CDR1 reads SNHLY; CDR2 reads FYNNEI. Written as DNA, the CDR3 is TGTGCCAGCAGTGAAGGTAGTAGCCAAGAGACCCAGTACTTC. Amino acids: CASSEGSSQETQYF.

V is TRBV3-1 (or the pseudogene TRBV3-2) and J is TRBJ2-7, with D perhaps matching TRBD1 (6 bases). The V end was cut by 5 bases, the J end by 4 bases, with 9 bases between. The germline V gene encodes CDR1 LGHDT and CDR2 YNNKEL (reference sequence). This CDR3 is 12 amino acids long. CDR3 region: CASSSDSYEQYF. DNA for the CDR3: TGTGCCAGCAGCTCGGACAGTTACGAGCAGTACTTC.

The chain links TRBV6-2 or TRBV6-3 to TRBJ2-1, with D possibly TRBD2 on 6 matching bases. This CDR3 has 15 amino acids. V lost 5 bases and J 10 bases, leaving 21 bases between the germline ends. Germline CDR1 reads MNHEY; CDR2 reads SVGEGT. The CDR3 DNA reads TGTGCCAGCAGTCCGCCGGGGGAGCGGCGCCTGGAGCAGTTCTTC. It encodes CASSPPGERRLEQFF.

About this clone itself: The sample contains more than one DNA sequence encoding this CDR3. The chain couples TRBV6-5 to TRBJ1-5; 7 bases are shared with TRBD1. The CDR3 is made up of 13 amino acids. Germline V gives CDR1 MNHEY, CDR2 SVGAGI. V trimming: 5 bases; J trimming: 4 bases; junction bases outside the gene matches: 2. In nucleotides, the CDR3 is TGTGCCAGCAGTCCAGGGGGGAATCAGCCCCAGCATTTT. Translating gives CASSPGGNQPQHF.

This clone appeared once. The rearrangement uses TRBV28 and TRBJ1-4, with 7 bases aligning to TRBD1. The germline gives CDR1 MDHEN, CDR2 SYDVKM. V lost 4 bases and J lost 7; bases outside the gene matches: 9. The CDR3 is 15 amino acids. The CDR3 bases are TGTGCCAGCAGTTCCAGCACAGGGGTTCGTGAAAAACTGTTTTTT. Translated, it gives CASSSSTGVREKLFF.

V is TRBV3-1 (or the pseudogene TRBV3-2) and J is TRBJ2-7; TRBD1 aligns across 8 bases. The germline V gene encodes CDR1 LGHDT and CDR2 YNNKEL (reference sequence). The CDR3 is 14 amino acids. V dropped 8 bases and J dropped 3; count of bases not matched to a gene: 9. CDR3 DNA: TGTGCCAGCTCACGACAGGGGAAAGGCTACGAGCAGTACTTC. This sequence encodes CASSRQGKGYEQYF.

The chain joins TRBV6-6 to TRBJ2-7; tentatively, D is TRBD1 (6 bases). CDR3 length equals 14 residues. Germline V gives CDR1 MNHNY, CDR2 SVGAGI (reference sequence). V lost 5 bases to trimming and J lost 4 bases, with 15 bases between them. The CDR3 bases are TGTGCCAGCAGTGGGGACACGGCTTTTTACGAGCAGTACTTC. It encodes CASSGDTAFYEQYF.

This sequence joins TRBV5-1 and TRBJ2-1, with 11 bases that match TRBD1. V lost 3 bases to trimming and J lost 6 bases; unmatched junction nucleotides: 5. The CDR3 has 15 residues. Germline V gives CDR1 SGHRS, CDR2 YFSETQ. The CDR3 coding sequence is TGCGCCAGCAGCTCGGACAGGGGGCCCCTCAATGAGCAGTTCTTC. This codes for CASSSDRGPLNEQFF.

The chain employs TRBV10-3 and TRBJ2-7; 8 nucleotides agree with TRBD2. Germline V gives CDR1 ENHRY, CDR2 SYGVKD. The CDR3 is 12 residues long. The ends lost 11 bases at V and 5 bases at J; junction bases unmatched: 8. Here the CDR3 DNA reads TGTGCCGTTAGCGGGACTGCCGACGAGCAGTACTTC. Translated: CAVSGTADEQYF.

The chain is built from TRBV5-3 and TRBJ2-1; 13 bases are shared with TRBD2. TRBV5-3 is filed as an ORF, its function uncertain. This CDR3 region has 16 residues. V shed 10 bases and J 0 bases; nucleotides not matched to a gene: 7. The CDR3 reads CAGTSGTASSYNEQFF. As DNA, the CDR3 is TGTGCCGGGACTAGCGGGACTGCGAGCTCCTACAATGAGCAGTTCTTC.

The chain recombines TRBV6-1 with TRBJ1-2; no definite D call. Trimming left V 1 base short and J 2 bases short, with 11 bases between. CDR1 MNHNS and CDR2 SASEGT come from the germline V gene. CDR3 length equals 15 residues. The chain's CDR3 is CASSEDLSQNYGYTF. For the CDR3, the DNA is TGTGCCAGCAGTGAAGACCTTTCACAGAACTATGGCTACACCTTC.

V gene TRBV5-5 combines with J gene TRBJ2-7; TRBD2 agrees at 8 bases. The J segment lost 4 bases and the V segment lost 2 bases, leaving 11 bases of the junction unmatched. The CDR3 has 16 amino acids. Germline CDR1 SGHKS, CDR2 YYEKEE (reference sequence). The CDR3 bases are TGTGCCAGCAGCTTAGAAGCGGGAGCTGGACTTTACGAGCAGTACTTC. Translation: CASSLEAGAGLYEQYF.

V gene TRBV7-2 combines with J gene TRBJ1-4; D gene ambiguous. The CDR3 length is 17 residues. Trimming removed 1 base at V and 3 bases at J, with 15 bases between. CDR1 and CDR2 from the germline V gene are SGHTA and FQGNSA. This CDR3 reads CASSLVGPTSANEKLFF. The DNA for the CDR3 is TGTGCCAGCAGCTTAGTAGGTCCAACCAGCGCTAATGAAAAACTGTTTTTT.